The T cell receptor (beta chain) described here comes from a study of siplizumab effects on memory and regulatory T cells. Roughly 100,000 TCR templates were assayed per sample. Assay: immunoSEQ multiplex PCR; the TCRdb copy retains only in-frame clones and omits some. The repertoire has some 100,000 clones, 91% of them found once; the top ten carry more than 2.5%. CDR1 SGHTA and CDR2 FQGTGA come from the germline V gene. The CDR3 sequence is 15 residues long. Trimming took off 1 base at V and 2 bases at J, with 12 bases between the two ends. The material sequenced was CD4+ T cells sorted from blood. This clonotype was sampled from a human donor in good health. Some clones in this sample may be carry-over from other donors' samples. The chain combines TRBV7-3 with TRBJ2-7, with D perhaps TRBD1 (5 bases). The CDR3 sequence: CASSLSRTGAYEQYF. The CDR3 nucleotides read TGTGCCAGCAGCTTAAGTCGTACAGGTGCCTACGAGCAGTACTTC.